This TCR beta chain is from a study of OX40 agonist ivuxolimab in advanced cancers. General observations from the study: Individuals who were partial responders at 0.1-3.0 mg/kg had clonal expansion that ranked among the lowest. Dosing at 0.1 to 3.0 mg/kg was accompanied by clonal expansion of CD4+ and CD8+ blood T cells by week 6.

Note on this clone: What it recognizes is unknown.

Germline-derived CDR1 and CDR2 are KGHSH and LQKENI. Between the trimmed V and J ends, which lost 6 bases and 3 bases, there was a span of 9 bases. The CDR3 has 12 residues. This table comes from immunoSEQ multiplex PCR, and its TCRdb copy is limited to in-frame clones, with some not included. The table includes tens of thousands of clones, approximately 85% detected once. Researchers took blood at baseline, on cycle 4 day 1, and on cycle 7 day 1. This sequence was found in an adult with an advanced solid tumor such as melanoma, head and neck, liver or kidney cancer. The sample in question was CD4+ or CD8+ T cells sorted from blood, obtained in a trial of the OX40 agonist ivuxolimab. The rearrangement joins TRBV18 to TRBJ2-7; D is uncertain. CDR3 in amino acids: CASSETVYEQYF. CDR3 DNA: TGTGCCAGCTCTGAAACGGTCTACGAGCAGTACTTC.